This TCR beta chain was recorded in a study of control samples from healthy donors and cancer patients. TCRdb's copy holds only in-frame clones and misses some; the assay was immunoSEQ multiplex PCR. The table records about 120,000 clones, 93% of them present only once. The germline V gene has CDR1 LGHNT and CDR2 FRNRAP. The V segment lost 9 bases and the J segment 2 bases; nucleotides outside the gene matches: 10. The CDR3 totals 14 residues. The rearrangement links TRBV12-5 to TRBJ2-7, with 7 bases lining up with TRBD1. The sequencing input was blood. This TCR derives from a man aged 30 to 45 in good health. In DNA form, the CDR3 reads TGTGCTAGCGGCGCCGGGACAGCACCCTACGAGCAGTACTTC. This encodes CASGAGTAPYEQYF. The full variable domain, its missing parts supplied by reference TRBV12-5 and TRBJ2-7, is DARVTQTPRHKVTEMGQEVTMRCQPILGHNTVFWYRQTMMQGLELLAYFRNRAPLDDSGMPKDRFSAEMPDATLATLKIQPSEPRDSAVYFCASGAGTAPYEQYFGPGTRLTVT.